The 21 T cell receptor beta chains presented below share a single source sample, sequenced in a study of CD8 T cells in ankylosing spondylitis. TCRdb fed the 5' RACE reads into MiXCR, producing one record per CDR3 protein. This sample carries about 240,000 distinct CDR3 sequences, approximately 9% of them seen once, and the ten largest clones take nearly 7%. Sequenced sample: blood, either unsorted or a sorted T cell fraction (not recorded which). The receptor source for this set is a male donor with ankylosing spondylitis or in good health (not recorded which).

This clonotype was seen many times. The J gene is TRBJ2-7, the V gene TRBV10-3; the match to TRBD1 covers 8 bases. Germline V gives CDR1 ENHRY, CDR2 SYGVKD. Germline trimming cut 3 bases from V and 1 base from J; bases unmatched to any gene: 5. This CDR3 comprises 15 residues. In nucleotides, the CDR3 is TGTGCCATCAGTGATATACAGGGGGAATCCTACGAGCAGTACTTC. Translation: CAISDIQGESYEQYF.

The sample holds many counts of this clonotype. CDR3 sequence (DNA): TGTGCCAGCAGCCGGGACAGGAGTGGAAACACCATATATTTT. This gives the protein CASSRDRSGNTIYF. The chain couples TRBV7-9 to TRBJ1-3; 8 nucleotides line up with TRBD1. Trimming at V came to 5 bases and at J to 3 bases, leaving 3 bases not matched to a gene. Germline CDR1 SEHNR, CDR2 FQNEAQ (reference sequence). This CDR3 has 14 amino acids.

This clonotype came up a few times. The chain joins TRBV6-2 or TRBV6-3 to TRBJ1-6; no clear D. This CDR3 spans 13 amino acids. CDR1 MNHEY and CDR2 SVGEGT come from the germline V gene. Trimming pared 5 bases from V and 9 bases from J, leaving 11 bases between. For the CDR3, the DNA is TGTGCCAGCAGTGGGCGAATCTTTTCACCCCTCCACTTT. Translating it yields CASSGRIFSPLHF.

Many counts were recorded for this clonotype. The chain recombines TRBV20-1 with TRBJ1-4; 7 bases match TRBD1. V gave up 4 bases and J gave up 8 bases; unmatched junction bases: 4. CDR3 length equals 12 residues. CDR1 and CDR2 from the germline V gene are DFQATT and SNEGSKA (reference sequence). CDR3 sequence (DNA): TGCAGTGCTACAGGCAGGGGGGAAAAACTGTTTTTT. This translates into CSATGRGEKLFF.

This clonotype was found many times. The rearrangement joins TRBV28 to TRBJ1-2; possibly TRBD1 for D (5 bases). The CDR3 length is 12 residues. CDR1 and CDR2 from the germline V gene are MDHEN and SYDVKM. Trimming left V 4 bases short and J 8 bases short, with 11 bases between. CDR3 residues: CASSYAGLGYTF. The CDR3 nucleotides are TGTGCCAGCAGTTACGCGGGACTAGGCTACACCTTC.

In this sample, this clonotype turned up many times. The chain combines TRBV12-3 or TRBV12-4 with TRBJ2-3, with a possible D match to TRBD1 (5 bases). V lost 7 bases to trimming and J lost 3 bases, with 11 bases between them. The CDR3 extends over 13 amino acids. In DNA, the CDR3 is TGTGCCAGCACAGTCAGGGTAACAGATACGCAGTATTTT. Protein sequence: CASTVRVTDTQYF.

This clonotype was seen ten or more times. The CDR3 here is CASSLGQNQPQHF. The CDR3 DNA reads as TGCGCCAGCAGCTTGGGACAGAATCAGCCCCAGCATTTT. This chain joins TRBV5-1 and TRBJ1-5, with D possibly being TRBD1 (5 bases). Germline V gene lookup returns CDR1 SGHRS and CDR2 YFSETQ. With 0 bases removed from V and 4 bases from J, the gap between germline ends came to 5 bases. This CDR3 comprises 13 residues.

This clonotype was detected only once. An end of the junction differs from the germline gene, which may be a read error. This chain links TRBV6-6 with TRBJ2-3, with D possibly being TRBD1 (6 bases). Germline loops: CDR1 MNHNY, CDR2 SVGAGI (reference sequence). The CDR3 totals 13 residues. The CDR3 DNA reads as TGTGCCAGCAGGAAACAGGGCACAGATACGCAGTGTTTT. Its translation is CASRKQGTDTQCF.

This clonotype was recorded at least ten times. V is TRBV27 and J is TRBJ2-7; TRBD2 agrees at 14 bases. The ends lost 2 bases at V and 4 bases at J; junction bases unmatched: 7. The germline CDR1 and CDR2 sequences are MNHEY and SMNVEV (reference sequence). This CDR3 spans 17 amino acids. CDR3 DNA sequence: TGTGCCAGCAGTTTACGGACTAGCGGGGGGCCTAGTTACGAGCAGTACTTC. Its translation: CASSLRTSGGPSYEQYF.

This clonotype was seen ten or more times. V and J are TRBV4-3 and TRBJ2-5; the D is unclear. Looked up from germline, CDR1 is LGHNA and CDR2 is YSLEER. Trimming took 0 bases from V and 5 from J, leaving 13 bases between them. The CDR3 extends over 15 amino acids. DNA of the CDR3: TGCGCCAGCAGCCAAGATTATGGTGGTGGGGAGACCCAGTACTTC. Translating it yields CASSQDYGGGETQYF.

This clonotype was seen ten or more times. CDR3 protein: CASSNRLAGPTDTQYF. CDR3 in DNA: TGTGCCAGCAGCAATCGACTAGCGGGCCCGACAGATACGCAGTATTTT. The V and J genes are TRBV7-2 and TRBJ2-3; TRBD2 agrees at 10 bases. Looked up from germline, CDR1 is SGHTA and CDR2 is FQGNSA. This CDR3 spans 16 amino acids. Unmatched junction bases numbered 8, after V lost 5 bases and J lost 3 bases.

This clonotype has ten or more counts. J is TRBJ2-3 and V is TRBV5-1, with D unresolved. V gave up 1 base and J gave up 0 bases, with 9 bases separating them. The CDR3 contains 15 residues. Germline CDR1 is SGHRS and CDR2 is YFSETQ. The DNA for the CDR3 is TGCGCCAGCAGCTTGCAGCCCCCTAGCACAGATACGCAGTATTTT. Its protein product is CASSLQPPSTDTQYF.

This clonotype was counted ten times or more. The V and J genes are TRBV29-1 and TRBJ1-1; tentatively, D is TRBD1 (6 bases). The V end lost 6 bases, the J end lost 9 bases, and 14 bases lay between the germline ends. The CDR3 is made up of 11 amino acids. The germline V gene has CDR1 SQVTM and CDR2 ANQGSEA. CDR3 in amino acids: CSVPYRDQAFF. In DNA form, the CDR3 reads TGCAGCGTGCCTTACAGGGACCAAGCTTTCTTT.

This chain uses TRBV6-1 with TRBJ2-1, with 7 bases that match TRBD1. V dropped 1 base and J dropped 6; count of bases not matched to a gene: 12. The germline CDR1 and CDR2 sequences are MNHNS and SASEGT. The CDR3 covers 17 residues. CDR3 loop: CASSEGDRAYWGNEQFF. The CDR3 region has the DNA TGTGCCAGCAGTGAAGGAGACAGGGCCTACTGGGGCAATGAGCAGTTCTTC.

A word on this clonotype: A much larger clone sits a single nucleotide away, making a read error possible. The chain joins TRBV7-9 to TRBJ1-5; D not certain. V shed 2 bases and J shed 3 bases, with 14 bases lying between them. The CDR3 sequence is 16 residues long. From germline, CDR1 is SEHNR and CDR2 FQNEAQ (reference sequence). The CDR3, as DNA: TGTGCCAGCAGCTTATGGAGCACCGACGCCAATCAGCCCCAGCATTTT. It translates to CASSLWSTDANQPQHF.

This clonotype was found many times. The chain uses TRBV5-6 and TRBJ2-3; D possibly corresponds to TRBD2 (5 bases). Per germline, CDR1 SGHDT and CDR2 YYEEEE. The CDR3 contains 16 residues. Trimming took 4 bases from V and 0 from J, leaving 15 bases between them. The CDR3, as DNA: TGTGCCAGCAGCCCGGGGTTAAGCGAAAGCACAGATACGCAGTATTTT. This encodes CASSPGLSESTDTQYF.

This clonotype was observed many times. The genes are TRBV5-1 and TRBJ1-2; 8 bases agree with TRBD1. Germline-derived CDR1 and CDR2 are SGHRS and YFSETQ. This CDR3 comprises 15 residues. The J segment lost 3 bases and the V segment lost 4 bases, leaving 8 bases of the junction unmatched. CDR3 protein: CASSNNAGGDYGYTF. The DNA for the CDR3 is TGCGCCAGCAGCAACAATGCAGGGGGCGACTATGGCTACACCTTC.

The table lists this clonotype with many counts. The chain carries TRBV20-1 and TRBJ2-5, with a possible D match to TRBD2 (5 bases). Between the trimmed V and J ends, which lost 0 bases and 4 bases, there was a span of 9 bases. The CDR3 has 13 residues. The germline V gene encodes CDR1 DFQATT and CDR2 SNEGSKA (reference sequence). The CDR3 here is CSARDHEGETQYF. DNA of the CDR3: TGCAGTGCTAGAGACCATGAGGGAGAGACCCAGTACTTC.

This clonotype was found a few times. The chain employs TRBV6-1 and TRBJ2-7, with 10 nucleotides matching TRBD2. This CDR3 comprises 16 residues. V trimming: 6 bases; J trimming: 0 bases; junction bases outside the gene matches: 8. Per germline, CDR1 MNHNS and CDR2 SASEGT. The CDR3 is CASSRTSGTGSYEQYF. The CDR3, as DNA: TGTGCCAGCAGCCGGACTAGCGGAACTGGCTCCTACGAGCAGTACTTC.

Ten or more counts support this clonotype. This rearrangement joins TRBV2 to TRBJ2-5; D unresolved. V lost 6 bases to trimming and J lost 4 bases, with 12 bases between them. Germline CDR1 is SNHLY and CDR2 is FYNNEI. The CDR3 covers 13 residues. CDR3 sequence (DNA): TGTGCCAGCAGCGATGACACTTTAGAGACCCAGTACTTC. Translation: CASSDDTLETQYF.

This clonotype came up many times. This chain joins TRBV6-1 and TRBJ1-1; D uncertain. Trimming stripped 11 bases from V and 5 bases from J, with 21 bases between. The CDR3 totals 14 residues. The germline V gene has CDR1 MNHNS and CDR2 SASEGT. In nucleotides, the CDR3 is TGTGCCGTCCAACCCCGGCTGACCCCTACTGAAGCTTTCTTT. Translated: CAVQPRLTPTEAFF.